The subject of this entry is one T cell receptor beta chain. This clone's antigen is unknown. The record has no base qualities; no much larger clone is one base away. The treatment or condition label of this sample denotes: around 19 received Ad26.COV2.S at low or high dose, single or two shots; 5 received placebo; per-sample allocation not given. For vaccine and placebo recipients, repertoires were sequenced using samples collected on day 63 after the first injection. Between 29 July and 7 August 2020, Cohort 1b enrolled approximately 26 adults aged 18-55 years at one site in Boston, USA. Ad26.COV2.S consisted of a replication-incompetent adenovirus type 26 vector by which a prefusion-stabilized SARS-CoV-2 spike protein from the original Wuhan strain was expressed. The immunoSEQ Assay was the method used to sequence TCRbeta CDR3 regions. After extraction, genomic DNA underwent amplification by bias-controlled multiplex PCR, followed by high-throughput sequencing. Concerning the study's data processing: To quantify the absolute abundance of every unique TCRbeta CDR3 region, sequences were collapsed and filtered. T cell fraction was estimated by normalizing TCRbeta template counts to usable DNA, which was measured by amplifying reference genes present in all nucleated cells. Repertoire TCRs were annotated as SARS-CoV-2-specific by exact matching of V gene, CDR3 amino acid sequence and J gene to a known reactive TCR set. The reference SARS-CoV-2 TCR set came from MIRA and was filtered for enrichment in COVID-19-positive ImmuneCODE repertoires, removing public or cross-reactive TCRs. Using the MIRA antigens, annotated TCRs were further analysed by specific ORF or by position within an ORF. Breadth was defined as the number of annotated unique rearrangements divided by the total number of unique productive rearrangements, and depth was defined as the summed frequency of the annotated unique rearrangements. Two-sided Wilcoxon rank-sum tests were applied when comparing TCR breadth between groups. What TCRdb holds here is the immuneACCESS table cut down to in-frame rearrangements. Part of the clones is not present; checked against another copy, under half of the missing clones reflect an unresolved V gene, and the others are unexplained. That table gives V, J and clone size, and the DNA gave D and trimming. The sample includes 200,000 to 300,000 clones, with 70% to 90% observed a single time. The ten largest make up about 10% of the sample.

The trim is 9 bases for V and 3 bases for J, with a gap of 13 bases between the germline ends. The germline V gene provides CDR1 SNHLY and CDR2 FYNNEI. The CDR3 sequence holds 13 residues, the cysteine and phenylalanine included. Just the 39-base CDR3 DNA is kept, in frame starting at base 1. The entry originates in a study of Ad26.COV2.S vaccination and SARS-CoV-2 variants (dated by TCRdb to about 2021). About the investigation overall: Donors in the vaccine arm were drawn from COV1001, a phase I-IIa trial of Ad26.COV2.S in healthy adults that was multicentre, randomized, double-blind and placebo-controlled. Ad26.COV2.S was administered intramuscularly at a dose of 5x10^10 or 1x10^11 viral particles, either as one shot or as two shots given 56 days apart. TCRbeta repertoire sequencing served as the tool for gauging how specific and how broad the SARS-CoV-2-reactive T cell receptors were following Ad26.COV2.S vaccination. A total of about 30 samples were included in the TCR-sequenced set, comprising some 20 Ad26.COV2.S vaccine recipients, 5 placebo recipients and 8 SARS-CoV-2 convalescent individuals. Trial participants were randomized into five groups of five: low-dose or high-dose Ad26.COV2.S given once or twice, or placebo on both occasions. Investigators remained blinded to trial group allocation during experiments and outcome assessment. What the study reported, not specific to this receptor: The authors noted that the TCR breadth and depth analyses may have underestimated total T cell responses. Vaccine and placebo recipients had similar non-spike TCR breadth, a finding consistent with the vaccine containing only spike. The study was not powered to compare responses between vaccine doses or regimens. After vaccination, spike-specific CD8+ and CD4+ T cell responses were reported to show substantial breadth. Higher spike-specific TCR breadth was observed in Ad26.COV2.S recipients than in placebo recipients (P = 0.0014).

The source material was peripheral blood, sampled in a trial of Ad26.COV2.S vaccine versus placebo. The clonotype comes from a person between 18 and 60 years old who received the Ad26.COV2.S COVID-19 vaccine or a placebo. The chain is made from TRBV2 and TRBJ2-3; TRBD1 might be the D gene, on 6 matching bases. The DNA sequence follows: TGTGCCAGTAGGTCCCAGGGGACAGATACGCAGTATTTT. It is translated as CASRSQGTDTQYF.